A single sample gave rise to the 32 T cell receptor beta chains below, sequenced in a study of PD-1 blockade in classical Hodgkin lymphoma (dated by TCRdb to between 2020 and 2021). Preparation of the library involved the immunoSEQ multiplex PCR assay. Sourced from immuneACCESS, this table was stored by TCRdb with only in-frame sequences that have V and J called. A share of the clones is absent; for the studies checked, an unresolved V gene accounts for under half, and the remainder has no known explanation. The sample includes over 10,000 clones, with roughly 75% observed a single time. The ten largest clones capture around 25% of the sample. The time point label on this specimen signifies: cycle 1 day 1 (C1D1), immediately before nivolumab initiation. All trial patients had relapsed after autologous stem cell transplantation, with cohorts A, B and C differing in prior brentuximab vedotin exposure.

The sample consisted of peripheral blood mononuclear cells (PBMCs), taken at baseline. These receptors came from a human donor with classical Hodgkin lymphoma.

The chain recombines TRBV2 with TRBJ2-6; tentatively, D is TRBD1 (5 bases). The CDR3 covers 16 residues. Trimming took off 1 base at V and 5 bases at J, with 12 bases between the two ends. Looked up from germline, CDR1 is SNHLY and CDR2 is FYNNEI. This CDR3 reads CASSEEWGARANVLTF. The CDR3 region has the DNA TGTGCCAGCAGTGAAGAATGGGGCGCGAGGGCCAACGTCCTGACTTTC.

This clone was recorded once. This chain uses TRBV6-5 with TRBJ1-1, with D unresolved. Germline values: CDR1 MNHEY, CDR2 SVGAGI. The CDR3 is made up of 13 amino acids. V lost 2 bases and J 7 bases, leaving 11 bases between the germline ends. The CDR3 DNA sequence: TGTGCCAGCAGTTACCATACGAGGGTTGAAGCTTTCTTT. This translates into CASSYHTRVEAFF.

This clone was recorded once. The chain employs TRBV7-9 and TRBJ2-5, with D uncertain. This CDR3 has 13 amino acids. Germline V gives CDR1 SEHNR, CDR2 FQNEAQ (reference sequence). The V gene lost 5 bases and the J gene lost 6 bases, with 13 bases spanning the gap. In DNA form, the CDR3 reads TGTGCCAGCAGCCCTAGTATTGGGAAGACCCAGTACTTC. Translation: CASSPSIGKTQYF.

The V and J genes are TRBV4-3 and TRBJ1-3, with D perhaps TRBD1 (6 bases). V was trimmed by 4 bases and J by 2 bases, leaving 9 bases between them. Looked up from germline, CDR1 is LGHNA and CDR2 is YSLEER. The CDR3 runs to 14 residues. The CDR3 DNA follows: TGCGCCAGCAGCCTCAGGGGTCCTGGAAACACCATATATTTT. Encoded protein: CASSLRGPGNTIYF.

The chain uses TRBV28 and TRBJ1-2, with D unclear. Germline CDR1 MDHEN, CDR2 SYDVKM. The CDR3 has 14 residues. Trimming shortened V by 7 bases and J by 0 bases, and 12 bases separated the two germline ends. The CDR3 bases are TGTGCCAGCACCTTGGTGCTCGCTAACTATGGCTACACCTTC. This encodes CASTLVLANYGYTF.

This sequence joins TRBV7-8 and TRBJ1-1; 7 bases are a match to TRBD1. This CDR3 is 17 amino acids long. Looked up from germline, CDR1 is SGHVS and CDR2 is FQNEAQ. After removal of 3 bases from V and 2 bases from J, the junction contained 12 bases not matched to a gene. CDR3 DNA: TGTGCCAGCAGCTTCAGTCGGGCGAGACAGGGCAACACTGAAGCTTTCTTT. Amino acid sequence: CASSFSRARQGNTEAFF.

The rearrangement links TRBV7-2 to TRBJ2-1; D possibly corresponds to TRBD2 (5 bases). Germline V gives CDR1 SGHTA, CDR2 FQGNSA. Deletions cut 5 bases from V and 8 bases from J, with 16 bases between. CDR3 length equals 14 residues. CDR3 protein: CASSPRGLEDEQFF. The CDR3 DNA sequence: TGTGCCAGCAGCCCCCGTGGACTGGAGGATGAGCAGTTCTTC.

The genes are TRBV30 and TRBJ1-1, with a possible D match to TRBD1 (5 bases). The germline V gene has CDR1 GTSNPN and CDR2 SVGIG (reference sequence). This CDR3 region has 11 residues. V lost 3 bases and J lost 10, with 12 bases in between. The CDR3 DNA reads TGTGCCTGGAGATCTGGGGGTGCAGCTTTCTTT. Residues: CAWRSGGAAFF.

The chain recombines TRBV7-2 with TRBJ2-3; D perhaps matches TRBD2 (6 bases). Trimming left V 4 bases short and J 2 bases short, with 13 bases between. The length of the CDR3 is 15 residues. Germline loops: CDR1 SGHTA, CDR2 FQGNSA. Written as DNA, the CDR3 is TGTGCCAGCAGCTCGTTAACGGGAGTCACAGATACGCAGTATTTT. Translating it yields CASSSLTGVTDTQYF.

This rearrangement joins TRBV29-1 to TRBJ2-1; 8 positions match TRBD2. J was trimmed by 3 bases and V by 4 bases; bases with no gene match: 8. The CDR3 has 15 amino acids. Germline-derived CDR1 and CDR2 are SQVTM and ANQGSEA. The DNA of the CDR3 is TGCAGCGTTGGGGAGACTAGCGTGGTCTACAATGAGCAGTTCTTC. The encoded protein is CSVGETSVVYNEQFF.

The CDR3 DNA reads TGTGCCAGCAGGGAACAGGGGGCTGTGAGCACAGATACGCAGTATTTT. This gives the protein CASREQGAVSTDTQYF. The chain carries TRBV6-1 and TRBJ2-3; 9 positions match TRBD1. Germline V lookup: CDR1 MNHNS, CDR2 SASEGT. The trim removed 6 bases at V and 0 bases at J, leaving 7 bases unmatched. The CDR3 is 16 residues long.

V gene TRBV11-2 combines with J gene TRBJ1-4; D possibly corresponds to TRBD1 (6 bases). This CDR3 is built from 15 residues. Germline CDR1 is SGHAT and CDR2 is FQNNGV. Trimming stripped 1 base from V and 4 bases from J, with 10 bases between. In DNA form, the CDR3 reads TGTGCCAGCAGCTTAGTTGCCAGGGGTAATGAAAAACTGTTTTTT. Its protein is CASSLVARGNEKLFF.

This clone turned up a few times. The chain uses TRBV4-3 and TRBJ2-5; D unclear. In germline, CDR1 is LGHNA, CDR2 YSLEER. With 0 bases removed from V and 5 bases from J, the gap between germline ends came to 13 bases. The CDR3 consists of 15 residues. The CDR3 nucleotides read TGCGCCAGCAGCCAAGAATTGGGCCGGGTTGAGACCCAGTACTTC. It encodes CASSQELGRVETQYF.

By share of the sample, this clone is medium-sized. The chain combines TRBV19 with TRBJ2-7, with D perhaps matching TRBD2 (6 bases). CDR1 and CDR2 (germline): LNHDA, SQIVND (reference sequence). The V and J ends lost 3 bases and 4 bases respectively, with 13 bases between them. The CDR3 is 14 residues long. CDR3 bases: TGTGCCAGTAGTATCACGGGGGAGACATACGAGCAGTACTTC. Translating it yields CASSITGETYEQYF.

The chain employs TRBV23-1 and TRBJ2-7, with unresolved D. TRBV23-1 is an ORF for which the function is uncertain. Trimming left V 8 bases short and J 2 bases short, with 16 bases between. This CDR3 is built from 14 residues. The CDR3: CASRRLRPTYEQYF. The CDR3 DNA is TGCGCCAGCCGACGGCTGCGACCGACCTACGAGCAGTACTTC.

This clone was seen a few times. The chain is built from TRBV27 and TRBJ2-4; D remains unclear. The CDR3 runs to 14 residues. Trimming took 4 bases from V and 5 from J, leaving 12 bases between them. In germline, CDR1 is MNHEY, CDR2 SMNVEV (reference sequence). In nucleotides, the CDR3 is TGTGCCAGCAGTTCTGGGGTACATGAAAACATTCAGTACTTC. This encodes CASSSGVHENIQYF.

V is TRBV6-5 and J is TRBJ1-2; no firm D call. Trimming cost V 8 bases and J 5 bases, with 12 bases left between them. The CDR3 contains 12 residues. Germline V CDR1 and CDR2: MNHEY, SVGAGI. For the CDR3, the DNA is TGTGCCAGCGGGCGGCGCGGTTATGGCTACACCTTC. As protein: CASGRRGYGYTF.

This sequence joins TRBV7-8 and TRBJ2-1; 7 bases are a match to TRBD2. Germline loops: CDR1 SGHVS, CDR2 FQNEAQ. This CDR3 spans 19 amino acids. Trimming removed 5 bases from V and 6 bases from J; junction bases left unmatched: 22. CDR3 in amino acids: CASSPSPSPAWGGTNEQFF. Here the CDR3 DNA reads TGTGCCAGCAGCCCCTCCCCGTCCCCCGCGTGGGGGGGGACCAATGAGCAGTTCTTC.

This clone has more than one count but fewer than ten. This chain connects TRBV19 to TRBJ2-1; 9 bases fit TRBD2. V shed 6 bases, J shed 5 bases, and the junction held 5 bases outside the gene matches. CDR1 and CDR2 from the germline V gene are LNHDA and SQIVND (reference sequence). The CDR3 spans 14 residues. CDR3 sequence reads: CASSGLATNNEQFF. DNA of the CDR3: TGTGCCAGTAGCGGACTAGCGACGAACAATGAGCAGTTCTTC.

The chain recombines TRBV10-3 with TRBJ1-1; 9 bases match TRBD1. Trimming removed 4 bases from V and 5 bases from J; junction bases left unmatched: 8. Looked up from germline, CDR1 is ENHRY and CDR2 is SYGVKD. CDR3 length: 15 residues. The CDR3 region has the DNA TGTGCCATCAGTGGAGCGGGACAGGGCAATACTGAAGCTTTCTTT. Its translation is CAISGAGQGNTEAFF.

This sequence joins TRBV4-1 and TRBJ2-1; unclear D gene. Looked up from germline, CDR1 is MGHRA and CDR2 is YSYEKL. The CDR3 contains 16 residues. The V end was cut by 1 base, the J end by 1 base, with 11 bases between. CDR3 coding DNA: TGCGCCAGCAGCCAAGTTAACCTAGTTTCCTACAATGAGCAGTTCTTC. Translation gives CASSQVNLVSYNEQFF.

The chain carries TRBV30 and TRBJ2-1, with 9 bases that match TRBD2. V trimming: 1 base; J trimming: 7 bases; junction bases outside the gene matches: 2. Per the germline V gene, CDR1 is GTSNPN and CDR2 is SVGIG (reference sequence). The CDR3 is made up of 13 amino acids. The CDR3, as DNA: TGTGCCTGGAGTGGCCTAGCGGGGAATGAGCAGTTCTTC. This gives the protein CAWSGLAGNEQFF.

J is TRBJ1-1 and V is TRBV7-8; weak D call: TRBD1 (5 bases). The V end was cut by 4 bases, the J end by 4 bases, with 16 bases between. The CDR3 consists of 15 residues. Per the germline V gene, CDR1 is SGHVS and CDR2 is FQNEAQ. CDR3 in amino acids: CASSWNLRAGTEAFF. The CDR3 DNA follows: TGTGCCAGCAGCTGGAACCTCAGGGCGGGCACTGAAGCTTTCTTT. Full variable domain (missing parts from reference TRBV7-8 and TRBJ1-1): GAGVSQSPRYKVAKRGQDVALRCDPISGHVSLFWYQQALGQGPEFLTYFQNEAQLDKSGLPSDRFFAERPEGSVSTLKIQRTQQEDSAVYLCASSWNLRAGTEAFFGQGTRLTVV.

The chain joins TRBV6-5 to TRBJ1-5, with no clear D. Trimming stripped 5 bases from V and 3 bases from J, with 8 bases between. From germline, CDR1 is MNHEY and CDR2 SVGAGI. This CDR3 contains 13 residues. CDR3 coding DNA: TGTGCCAGCAGTGCCGTATACAATCAGCCCCAGCATTTT. The encoded protein is CASSAVYNQPQHF.

The CDR3 is CASMQGVGELFF. CDR3 nucleotides: TGTGCCAGCATGCAGGGAGTCGGGGAGCTGTTTTTT. The chain is built from TRBV6-1 and TRBJ2-2, with D possibly being TRBD1 or TRBD2 (5 bases each). This CDR3 contains 12 residues. Deletions cut 7 bases from V and 7 bases from J, with 10 bases between. Germline V gene data show CDR1 as MNHNS and CDR2 as SASEGT.

This sequence joins TRBV4-3 and TRBJ2-1, with no clear D. V was clipped by 0 bases and J by 0 bases, with 12 bases between them. Germline lookup yields CDR1 LGHNA and CDR2 YSLEER. The CDR3 has 17 amino acids. The CDR3 reads CASSQEDGPFSYNEQFF. In nucleotides, the CDR3 is TGCGCCAGCAGCCAAGAAGACGGGCCGTTCTCCTACAATGAGCAGTTCTTC.

This chain connects TRBV28 to TRBJ2-7, with D unclear. Trimming shortened V by 3 bases and J by 7 bases, and 13 bases separated the two germline ends. The CDR3 has 13 amino acids. Germline CDR1 is MDHEN and CDR2 is SYDVKM. CDR3 region: CASSLLRAGEQYV. The CDR3 region has the DNA TGTGCCAGCAGTTTGCTAAGGGCAGGAGAGCAGTACGTC.

This clone is categorized as medium-sized (0.01 to 0.1%). V and J are TRBV4-2 and TRBJ1-1, with 8 positions matching TRBD1. Germline loops: CDR1 LGHNA, CDR2 YNFKEQ. The CDR3 sequence is 14 residues long. V dropped 3 bases and J dropped 3; count of bases not matched to a gene: 3. CDR3 protein: CASSHADRDTEAFF. The DNA for the CDR3 is TGTGCCAGCAGCCATGCGGACAGGGACACTGAAGCTTTCTTT.

This rearrangement joins TRBV18 to TRBJ2-3; D is perhaps TRBD1 or TRBD2 (5 bases each). V was trimmed by 6 bases and J by 2 bases, leaving 27 bases between them. Germline loops: CDR1 KGHSH, CDR2 LQKENI. The CDR3 totals 19 residues. The DNA of the CDR3 is TGTGCCAGCTCGATCCAACCACCTCCGTCAAGGGGAGACACAGATACGCAGTATTTT. Protein sequence: CASSIQPPPSRGDTDTQYF.

The CDR3 spells CATAPGTHGGETQYF. CDR3 coding DNA: TGTGCCACAGCACCAGGGACTCATGGAGGAGAGACCCAGTACTTC. The chain is built from TRBV10-3 and TRBJ2-5; weak D call: TRBD2 (6 bases). V dropped 10 bases and J dropped 4 bases, with 22 bases sitting between them. The CDR3 covers 15 residues. Germline loops: CDR1 ENHRY, CDR2 SYGVKD.

The rearrangement uses TRBV12-5 and TRBJ2-6; weak D call: TRBD2 (6 bases). The CDR3 consists of 20 residues. Germline assignment: CDR1 LGHNT and CDR2 FRNRAP. Trimming removed 4 bases at V and 4 bases at J, with 26 bases between. The CDR3 reads CASGSSPLQFGGPGANVLTF. The DNA of the CDR3 is TGTGCTAGTGGTTCCAGCCCTCTACAGTTCGGAGGGCCCGGGGCCAACGTCCTGACTTTC. The full variable domain, its missing parts supplied by reference TRBV12-5 and TRBJ2-6, is DARVTQTPRHKVTEMGQEVTMRCQPILGHNTVFWYRQTMMQGLELLAYFRNRAPLDDSGMPKDRFSAEMPDATLATLKIQPSEPRDSAVYFCASGSSPLQFGGPGANVLTFGAGSRLTVL.

The chain combines TRBV5-6 with TRBJ2-3; TRBD1 matches 9 bases. The ends lost 4 bases at V and 2 bases at J; junction bases unmatched: 2. CDR3 size: 14 residues. CDR1 and CDR2 from the germline V gene are SGHDT and YYEEEE. The CDR3 coding sequence is TGTGCCAGCAGCACACAGGGGGCCACAGATACGCAGTATTTT. The encoded protein is CASSTQGATDTQYF. The full variable domain, with the rest looked up from reference TRBV5-6 and TRBJ2-3, is DAGVTQSPTHLIKTRGQQVTLRCSPKSGHDTVSWYQQALGQGPQFIFQYYEEEERQRGNFPDRFSGHQFPNYSSELNVNALLLGDSALYLCASSTQGATDTQYFGPGTRLTVL.